The 32 T cell receptor beta chains below were found in one sample sequenced in a study of shared clonotypes between healthy human individuals. Naive CD8 isolation took CD45RO-negative cells positively selected for CCR7 and excluded terminally differentiated effector memory CD45RA+ cells. The assay was immunoSEQ multiplex PCR, and TCRdb's table has in-frame clones only and misses some. The sample carries 1.5 million to 2.5 million clones, about 95% recorded once. The sequenced sample was naive CD8+ T cells sorted from blood. The receptors here all came from a man aged 18 to 30 in good health.

Regarding this clone: The same CDR3 also results from other DNA sequences found in this sample. V is TRBV27 and J is TRBJ2-3; D uncertain. CDR3 length: 14 amino acids. The germline V gene has CDR1 MNHEY and CDR2 SMNVEV (reference sequence). V was shortened by 2 bases and J by 2 bases, with 8 bases between the two germline ends. CDR3: CASSLREPTDTQYF. Here the CDR3 DNA reads TGTGCCAGCAGTTTAAGGGAACCCACAGATACGCAGTATTTT.

The rearrangement joins TRBV30 to TRBJ2-7, with D unresolved. V lost 2 bases to trimming and J lost 3 bases, with 8 bases between them. In germline, CDR1 is GTSNPN, CDR2 SVGIG (reference sequence). This CDR3 is built from 12 residues. CDR3 in amino acids: CAWSLVLYEQYF. In DNA, the CDR3 is TGTGCCTGGAGTCTAGTTCTCTACGAGCAGTACTTC.

This chain links TRBV6-1 with TRBJ2-2; weak D call: TRBD2 (6 bases). From germline, CDR1 is MNHNS and CDR2 SASEGT. The length of the CDR3 is 16 residues. The V end lost 1 base, the J end lost 4 bases, and 13 bases lay between the germline ends. This chain's CDR3 is CASSEGAGSLTGELFF. As DNA, the CDR3 is TGTGCCAGCAGTGAAGGCGCGGGATCTCTCACCGGGGAGCTGTTTTTT.

This chain links TRBV6-6 with TRBJ2-3; either TRBD1 or TRBD2 may supply D (5 bases each). CDR1 is MNHNY, CDR2 SVGAGI, per germline (reference sequence). The CDR3 has 14 amino acids. The ends were cut back, 6 bases at V and 4 bases at J, with 14 bases in the middle. CDR3 DNA: TGTGCCAGCAGCCCACCGGGACCACCAGATACGCAGTATTTT. This codes for CASSPPGPPDTQYF.

This chain uses TRBV7-9 with TRBJ2-3, with TRBD2 matching over 7 bases. The junction had 10 bases not matched to a gene; V was cut back by 4 bases and J by 3 bases. The CDR3 is made up of 16 amino acids. Germline lookup yields CDR1 SEHNR and CDR2 FQNEAQ (reference sequence). The CDR3 sequence is CASSSPLAGLTDTQYF. In DNA, the CDR3 is TGTGCCAGCAGCTCCCCTTTAGCGGGCCTTACAGATACGCAGTATTTT.

The chain uses TRBV6-1 and TRBJ2-5, with 7 bases that match TRBD2. Germline V gives CDR1 MNHNS, CDR2 SASEGT. The CDR3 runs to 15 residues. Unmatched junction bases numbered 7, after V lost 4 bases and J lost 2 bases. The CDR3 loop is CASSAMLAAQETQYF. CDR3 DNA: TGTGCCAGCAGTGCTATGCTAGCGGCTCAAGAGACCCAGTACTTC.

Points on this clone: A junction end diverges from the germline sequence, so it may reflect a read error. V gene TRBV2 combines with J gene TRBJ2-2; maybe TRBD2 (6 bases). Germline CDR1 is SNHLY and CDR2 is FYNNEI. This CDR3 comprises 16 residues. The CDR3 region is CASSDLGGVNPGELFF. The CDR3 nucleotides are TGTGCCAGCAGTGATTTGGGGGGAGTGAACCCCGGGGAGCTGTTTTTT. Full variable domain (outside the CDR3, taken from reference TRBV2 and TRBJ2-2): EPEVTQTPSHQVTQMGQEVILRCVPISNHLYFYWYRQILGQKVEFLVSFYNNEISEKSEIFDDQFSVERPDGSNFTLKIRSTKLEDSAMYFCASSDLGGVNPGELFFGEGSRLTVL.

The rearrangement uses TRBV7-8 and TRBJ2-2; D gene ambiguous. Between the trimmed V and J ends, which lost 1 base and 1 base, there was a span of 13 bases. The CDR3 has 17 residues. CDR1 SGHVS and CDR2 FQNEAQ come from the germline V gene. CDR3 residues: CASSLEFWQRNTGELFF. The CDR3 DNA follows: TGTGCCAGCAGCTTAGAGTTTTGGCAGCGGAACACCGGGGAGCTGTTTTTT.

The rearrangement links TRBV30 to TRBJ1-1, with TRBD1 matching 8 bases. The CDR3 is 14 amino acids. The J segment lost 4 bases and the V segment lost 3 bases, leaving 7 bases of the junction unmatched. Germline V gene data show CDR1 as GTSNPN and CDR2 as SVGIG (reference sequence). CDR3 region: CAWSGDRRGTEAFF. The CDR3 nucleotides are TGTGCCTGGAGCGGGGACAGGCGGGGCACTGAAGCTTTCTTT.

This chain uses TRBV6-5 with TRBJ2-7; D unresolved. Germline CDR1 MNHEY, CDR2 SVGAGI. Trimming left V 7 bases short and J 0 bases short, with 7 bases between. This CDR3 region has 12 residues. The CDR3 bases are TGTGCCAGCACTGGGCCCTCCTACGAGCAGTACTTC. Its translation is CASTGPSYEQYF.

About this clone itself: The identical CDR3 is also encoded by other nucleotide sequences in the sample. The chain links TRBV4-1 to TRBJ2-7; a weak D match, TRBD2 (7 bases). Germline loops: CDR1 MGHRA, CDR2 YSYEKL. V lost 3 bases and J 2 bases, leaving 11 bases between the germline ends. CDR3 length equals 14 residues. CDR3 amino acids: CASSQRGGAYEQYF. CDR3 in DNA: TGCGCCAGCAGCCAGAGGGGGGGTGCCTACGAGCAGTACTTC.

V and J are TRBV6-6 and TRBJ2-5; 12 bases align to TRBD2. The CDR3 runs to 15 residues. CDR1 and CDR2 (germline): MNHNY, SVGAGI (reference sequence). V shed 7 bases, J shed 4 bases, and the junction held 7 bases outside the gene matches. CDR3: CASKPTGLAGETQYF. For the CDR3, the DNA is TGTGCCAGCAAACCCACGGGACTAGCGGGAGAGACCCAGTACTTC.

As for this clone: It is likely a read error: a sequence one base away is far more abundant. This sequence joins TRBV6-6 and TRBJ1-1; D not certain. The germline CDR1 and CDR2 sequences are MNHNY and SVGAGI (reference sequence). The CDR3 sequence is 12 residues long. Trimming took 4 bases from V and 1 from J, leaving 4 bases between them. CDR3 region: CASSSQNTEAFF. The CDR3 DNA reads TGTGCCAGCAGTTCCCAGAACACTGAAGCTTTCTTT.

The chain links TRBV9 to TRBJ1-1; 9 bases line up with TRBD1. V shed 3 bases and J 3 bases; nucleotides not matched to a gene: 3. The length of the CDR3 is 14 residues. Germline CDR1 SGDLS, CDR2 YYNGEE. The CDR3 reads CASSAGDRDTEAFF. CDR3 bases: TGTGCCAGCAGCGCCGGGGACAGGGACACTGAAGCTTTCTTT.

V and J are TRBV19 and TRBJ2-7; the D gene is possibly TRBD2 (6 bases). Between the trimmed V and J ends, which lost 1 base and 5 bases, there was a span of 15 bases. The CDR3 consists of 15 residues. From germline, CDR1 is LNHDA and CDR2 SQIVND (reference sequence). CDR3 sequence reads: CASSIGYLGGNEQYF. CDR3 DNA: TGTGCCAGTAGTATAGGATATTTGGGGGGAAACGAGCAGTACTTC.

The chain uses TRBV6-6 and TRBJ2-2, with no clear D. Trimming cost V 4 bases and J 6 bases, with 3 bases left between them. CDR3 length equals 11 residues. Germline CDR1 is MNHNY and CDR2 is SVGAGI (reference sequence). The CDR3 loop is CASSFSGELFF. In DNA form, the CDR3 reads TGTGCCAGCAGTTTCTCCGGGGAGCTGTTTTTT.

This chain joins TRBV18 and TRBJ1-5; D may be TRBD1 (6 bases). V was trimmed by 5 bases and J by 5 bases, leaving 16 bases between them. Germline CDR1 and CDR2: KGHSH and LQKENI. The length of the CDR3 is 15 residues. CDR3 residues: CASSILDRDHQPQHF. DNA for the CDR3: TGTGCCAGCTCAATTTTGGACAGAGACCATCAGCCCCAGCATTTT. The variable domain in full, completed from reference TRBV18 and TRBJ1-5, reads NAGVMQNPRHLVRRRGQEARLRCSPMKGHSHVYWYRQLPEEGLKFMVYLQKENIIDESGMPKERFSAEFPKEGPSILRIQQVVRGDSAAYFCASSILDRDHQPQHFGDGTRLSIL.

The table lists this clone with a count of one. The chain joins TRBV25-1 to TRBJ2-7; 7 bases align to TRBD2. The CDR3 length is 12 residues. With 10 bases clipped from V and 2 bases from J, the junction kept 5 bases outside the gene matches. Germline assignment: CDR1 MGHDK and CDR2 SYGVNS. CDR3 loop: CATPSGAYEQYF. DNA for the CDR3: TGTGCCACCCCCAGCGGGGCCTACGAGCAGTACTTC.

The chain has TRBV27 and TRBJ1-1; 7 bases are a match to TRBD1. Germline V lookup: CDR1 MNHEY, CDR2 SMNVEV (reference sequence). The junction had 8 bases not matched to a gene; V was cut back by 5 bases and J by 5 bases. The CDR3 has 14 amino acids. The CDR3 protein is CASSIYWTGTEAFF. The CDR3 DNA follows: TGTGCCAGCAGTATCTATTGGACAGGAACTGAAGCTTTCTTT.

For this clone: Sequence at one end of the junction differs from germline and may be a read error. This chain connects TRBV7-7 to TRBJ2-5; D is possibly TRBD2 (6 bases). CDR1 and CDR2 (germline): SSHAT, FNYEAQ (reference sequence). CDR3 length: 18 amino acids. The CDR3 sequence: CASSLEPRPGEAAETQYF. DNA of the CDR3: TGTGCTAGCAGCTTAGAACCGAGACCCGGGGAGGCTGCGGAGACCCAGTACTTC. The full variable domain, with the rest looked up from reference TRBV7-7 and TRBJ2-5, is GAGVSQSPRYKVTKRGQDVTLRCDPISSHATLYWYQQALGQGPEFLTYFNYEAQPDKSGLPSDRFSAERPEGSISTLTIQRTEQRDSAMYRCASSLEPRPGEAAETQYFGPGTRLLVL.

The chain couples TRBV9 to TRBJ1-5, with 9 positions matching TRBD1. The germline V gene has CDR1 SGDLS and CDR2 YYNGEE. V lost 4 bases, J lost 7 bases, and 6 bases stayed unmatched. The CDR3 runs to 14 residues. The CDR3 protein is CASSMGQGGQPQHF. The CDR3, as DNA: TGTGCCAGCAGCATGGGACAGGGTGGCCAGCCCCAGCATTTT.

The V gene is TRBV11-2, the J gene TRBJ2-1; D gene uncertain. Between the trimmed V and J ends, which lost 5 bases and 7 bases, there was a span of 18 bases. Germline V gives CDR1 SGHAT, CDR2 FQNNGV. CDR3 length: 15 amino acids. CDR3 nucleotide sequence: TGTGCCAGCAGCCTCGGGCCCCCGGAGATAAATGAGCAGTTCTTC. It yields the protein CASSLGPPEINEQFF.

The rearrangement joins TRBV7-9 to TRBJ2-7, with no clear D. Germline lookup yields CDR1 SEHNR and CDR2 FQNEAQ (reference sequence). The CDR3 covers 13 residues. V was clipped by 4 bases and J by 2 bases, with 9 bases between them. The CDR3 loop is CASSSQDPYEQYF. DNA for the CDR3: TGTGCCAGCAGCTCTCAGGACCCCTACGAGCAGTACTTC.

The V gene is TRBV5-6, the J gene TRBJ2-7, with D possibly matching TRBD1 (5 bases). V was trimmed by 4 bases and J by 0 bases, leaving 17 bases between them. The CDR3 covers 16 residues. Germline CDR1 and CDR2: SGHDT and YYEEEE. The CDR3 DNA is TGTGCCAGCAGCCCCCCTGACAGCGTCCACTCCTACGAGCAGTACTTC. It is translated as CASSPPDSVHSYEQYF.

The rearrangement uses TRBV5-6 and TRBJ1-4; D gene ambiguous. This CDR3 is 12 amino acids long. Germline values: CDR1 SGHDT, CDR2 YYEEEE. The germline V and J ends were trimmed by 2 bases and 5 bases, with 4 bases remaining between them. The CDR3: CASSFLNEKLFF. The CDR3 region has the DNA TGTGCCAGCAGCTTTCTGAATGAAAAACTGTTTTTT.

A remark on this clone: In the same sample, other DNA sequences code for this CDR3. The rearrangement joins TRBV27 to TRBJ1-2; D perhaps matches TRBD1 (5 bases). Germline CDR1 is MNHEY and CDR2 is SMNVEV (reference sequence). The CDR3 totals 14 residues. The germline V and J ends were trimmed by 2 bases and 0 bases, with 7 bases remaining between them. CDR3 in amino acids: CASSLLGPNYGYTF. CDR3 bases: TGTGCCAGCAGTTTACTGGGACCTAACTATGGCTACACCTTC.

The J gene is TRBJ2-7, the V gene TRBV11-2; D not resolved. CDR1 and CDR2 from the germline V gene are SGHAT and FQNNGV. The CDR3 is made up of 13 amino acids. Trimming shortened V by 3 bases and J by 4 bases, and 10 bases separated the two germline ends. Here the CDR3 DNA reads TGTGCCAGCAGCTTTTCTGTTGAATACGAGCAGTACTTC. It specifies CASSFSVEYEQYF.

The J gene is TRBJ1-2, the V gene TRBV27; 7 positions match TRBD1. This CDR3 spans 16 amino acids. Germline V gene lookup returns CDR1 MNHEY and CDR2 SMNVEV (reference sequence). J was trimmed by 5 bases and V by 3 bases; bases with no gene match: 12. The CDR3 DNA reads TGTGCCAGCAGTTTCGGACAGGACGTGACGGCTTATGGCTACACCTTC. This translates into CASSFGQDVTAYGYTF.

This clone was seen a single time. The V gene is TRBV5-6, the J gene TRBJ2-7, with 8 positions matching TRBD2. Germline CDR1 and CDR2: SGHDT and YYEEEE. V dropped 3 bases and J dropped 4; count of bases not matched to a gene: 9. This CDR3 has 15 amino acids. In DNA, the CDR3 is TGTGCCAGCAGCTCACCGGGACTAGTGCAATACGAGCAGTACTTC. The encoded protein is CASSSPGLVQYEQYF. The whole variable domain, filled in from reference TRBV5-6 and TRBJ2-7, reads DAGVTQSPTHLIKTRGQQVTLRCSPKSGHDTVSWYQQALGQGPQFIFQYYEEEERQRGNFPDRFSGHQFPNYSSELNVNALLLGDSALYLCASSSPGLVQYEQYFGPGTRLTVT.

The chain employs TRBV10-1 and TRBJ2-5; D possibly corresponds to TRBD2 (6 bases). CDR3 length: 14 amino acids. CDR1 and CDR2 from the germline V gene are WNHNN and SYGVQD (reference sequence). Trimming removed 4 bases from V and 0 bases from J, with 9 bases in between. The chain's CDR3 is CASSAIADQETQYF. The CDR3 DNA sequence: TGCGCCAGCAGTGCCATAGCGGACCAAGAGACCCAGTACTTC.

This clone was recorded once. V usage is TRBV28 and J usage is TRBJ2-3; D gene uncertain. Germline V CDR1 and CDR2: MDHEN, SYDVKM. CDR3 length: 15 residues. The V and J ends lost 3 bases and 1 base respectively, with 11 bases between them. CDR3 sequence reads: CASSLTEPRTDTQYF. Written as DNA, the CDR3 is TGTGCCAGCAGTTTGACGGAGCCCCGCACAGATACGCAGTATTTT.

This rearrangement joins TRBV11-2 to TRBJ2-5; D not certain. The CDR3 spans 15 residues. The V and J ends lost 0 bases and 1 base respectively, with 9 bases between them. Germline loops: CDR1 SGHAT, CDR2 FQNNGV. CDR3 sequence (DNA): TGTGCCAGCAGCTTAGAACCAGGCCCCCAAGAGACCCAGTACTTC. Translation: CASSLEPGPQETQYF.